This entry features one T cell receptor (beta chain) sequence. Antigen: not known. The data are from a study of cytomegalovirus exposure and HLA in healthy donors. Study findings and constraints: Per published reports, the classifier diagnosed cytomegalovirus status with high specificity and sensitivity. Prediction of most subjects' HLA-A and HLA-B alleles by TCR beta sequences was reportedly accurate.

The junction had 5 bases not matched to a gene; V was cut back by 6 bases and J by 6 bases. This CDR3 has 13 residues. Germline CDR1 is SNHLY and CDR2 is FYNNEI. The donors (healthy individuals) were bone marrow donors. The study ran its PCR with 60 Vbeta and 13 Jbeta primers. Here immunoSEQ multiplex PCR was the method, and the copy in TCRdb shows in-frame clones only, minus some. The data hold 89,000 or so clones, with 84% observed a single time. The specimen was PBMCs. The chain recombines TRBV2 with TRBJ1-5, with 7 bases identical to TRBD1. The sequence was obtained from a woman aged 18-29 years in good health and CMV-seropositive. The CDR3, as DNA: TGTGCCAGCAGGGAGGGGGCCGCTCAGCCCCAGCATTTT. Translation: CASREGAAQPQHF.